The 2 T cell receptor beta chains below come from one sample, sequenced in a study of T cells in Graves' hyperthyroidism and ophthalmopathy. RNA transcripts were the template for amplifying TCR beta CDR3 regions. In the first-round RT-PCR of the TCR CDR3, the HTBI primer set was used. In TCRdb, the multiplex PCR reads were re-called with MiXCR into one record per CDR3 protein. The sample has 600,000 to 650,000 distinct CDR3 sequences; 15% to 20% are singletons. Sequencing was performed on blood. The receptors were gathered from a woman aged 25-40 years with Graves' hyperthyroidism.

This chain links TRBV6-2 or TRBV6-3 with TRBJ2-2; 7 bases are shared with TRBD2. Germline values: CDR1 MNHEY, CDR2 SVGEGT. Trimming cost V 7 bases and J 8 bases; bases outside gene matches: 10. This CDR3 region has 14 residues. The CDR3 reads CASTSTSRAGELFF. The CDR3 coding sequence is TGTGCCAGCACTTCGACTAGCCGGGCAGGGGAGCTGTTTTTT.

This clonotype was seen more than once but under ten times. The chain joins TRBV5-1 to TRBJ1-5; 9 bases match TRBD1. The germline gives CDR1 SGHRS, CDR2 YFSETQ. The V segment lost 0 bases and the J segment 3 bases; nucleotides outside the gene matches: 7. There are 17 residues in the CDR3. CDR3 sequence (DNA): TGCGCCAGCAGCTTGGGAGGGACAGGGTCGGCCAATCAGCCCCAGCATTTT. The encoded protein is CASSLGGTGSANQPQHF.